The next 21 T cell receptor beta chains were all read from a single sample in a study of shared clonotypes between healthy human individuals (dated by TCRdb to the early 2020s). The library was produced with the immunoSEQ multiplex PCR assay. What TCRdb holds here is the immuneACCESS table cut down to in-frame rearrangements. Part of the clones is not present; checked against another copy, under half of the missing clones reflect an unresolved V gene, and the others are unexplained. Here the sample has more than 2,000,000 clones; just over 90% occur a single time. The ten most abundant clones make up 0.13% to 0.15% of the sample. Sequenced input: naive CD4+ T cells sorted from blood. The meaning of the sample's cell subset or site label: CD45RA+ positively selected. Every receptor here comes from a man younger than 30 in good health.

The V gene is TRBV10-1, the J gene TRBJ1-2; 9 positions agree with TRBD1. V was pared by 8 bases and J by 6 bases, with 10 bases of the junction left unmatched. The CDR3 is made up of 14 amino acids. Per germline, CDR1 WNHNN and CDR2 SYGVQD (reference sequence). The CDR3 here is CASGRQGGGNGYTF. CDR3 nucleotide sequence: TGCGCCAGCGGAAGACAGGGGGGAGGGAATGGCTACACCTTC.

The chain combines TRBV2 with TRBJ2-5, with a possible D match to TRBD1 (5 bases). This CDR3 comprises 14 residues. V lost 3 bases and J lost 4, with 12 bases in between. CDR1 and CDR2 (germline): SNHLY, FYNNEI. The CDR3 nucleotides are TGTGCCAGCAGTGAGCAGACAGTAGGAGAGACCCAGTACTTC. Translation: CASSEQTVGETQYF.

The chain combines TRBV23-1 with TRBJ2-5; D might be TRBD1 (7 bases). TRBV23-1 is an ORF, with its function uncertain. The CDR3 consists of 18 residues. With 0 bases removed from V and 3 bases from J, the gap between germline ends came to 20 bases. The DNA for the CDR3 is TGCGCCAGCAGTCAATCCGTGAACAGGGGAGGAGAGGAAGAGACCCAGTACTTC. Protein: CASSQSVNRGGEEETQYF.

This clone showed up just once. The chain joins TRBV13 to TRBJ1-2; D is unresolved. CDR1 and CDR2 (germline): PRHDT, FYEKMQ (reference sequence). The V and J ends lost 0 bases and 8 bases respectively, with 16 bases between them. The CDR3 has 15 residues. CDR3 coding DNA: TGTGCCAGCAGCTTAGGTTCGATCGGTTCGGGGGGCTACACCTTC. This translates into CASSLGSIGSGGYTF.

Concerning this clone: Other DNA sequences from this sample encode an identical CDR3 as well. This chain uses TRBV6-5 with TRBJ2-7; 7 positions agree with TRBD1. Germline values: CDR1 MNHEY, CDR2 SVGAGI. CDR3 length equals 12 residues. The ends lost 9 bases at V and 1 base at J; junction bases unmatched: 3. CDR3 region: CASGDSSYEQYF. DNA of the CDR3: TGTGCCAGTGGGGACAGTTCCTACGAGCAGTACTTC.

Comment on this clone: Other DNA variants within this sample encode the same CDR3. The genes are TRBV4-3 and TRBJ1-2; no clear D. Germline V gives CDR1 LGHNA, CDR2 YSLEER. Trimming took off 0 bases at V and 2 bases at J, with 7 bases between the two ends. The CDR3 spans 14 residues. The CDR3 DNA reads TGCGCCAGCAGCCAAGAATCGGGGAACTATGGCTACACCTTC. Protein sequence: CASSQESGNYGYTF.

The chain couples TRBV15 to TRBJ2-5; no firm D call. The V end was cut by 1 base, the J end by 5 bases, with 11 bases between. The V gene's germline CDR1 is LNHNV and CDR2 YYDKDF (reference sequence). The CDR3 extends over 14 amino acids. This chain's CDR3 is CATSRGARPETQYF. In DNA form, the CDR3 reads TGTGCCACCAGCAGAGGCGCTCGACCGGAGACCCAGTACTTC.

The chain recombines TRBV28 with TRBJ2-1; D may be TRBD1 (6 bases). The CDR3 is 15 residues long. CDR1 is MDHEN, CDR2 SYDVKM, per germline. With 2 bases removed from V and 9 bases from J, the gap between germline ends came to 17 bases. CDR3 loop: CASSLMGARWGEQFF. CDR3 in DNA: TGTGCCAGCAGTTTAATGGGGGCCAGGTGGGGTGAGCAGTTCTTC. Together with reference TRBV28 and TRBJ2-1, the CDR3 gives the full variable domain: DVKVTQSSRYLVKRTGEKVFLECVQDMDHENMFWYRQDPGLGLRLIYFSYDVKMKEKGDIPEGYSVSREKKERFSLILESASTNQTSMYLCASSLMGARWGEQFFGPGTRLTVL.

The sample holds one count of this clone. Other DNA variants within this sample encode the same CDR3. V is TRBV6-1 and J is TRBJ2-3, with 7 bases aligning to TRBD2. The CDR3 sequence is 14 residues long. Germline values: CDR1 MNHNS, CDR2 SASEGT. Losses at the gene ends were 3 bases for V and 5 bases for J; bases not matched to a gene: 5. CDR3 bases: TGTGCCAGCAGTGAGGCGGCTAGCGGAGATACGCAGTATTTT. This codes for CASSEAASGDTQYF.

The CDR3 coding sequence is TGCGCCAGCAGCTTGGAGGGTAGCGGGAGCGACGAGCAGTACTTC. Translation gives CASSLEGSGSDEQYF. The rearrangement links TRBV5-1 to TRBJ2-7, with 9 bases that match TRBD2. The CDR3 covers 15 residues. V lost 0 bases to trimming and J lost 5 bases; unmatched junction nucleotides: 6. The V gene's germline CDR1 is SGHRS and CDR2 YFSETQ.

The chain uses TRBV4-1 and TRBJ1-4; tentative D call: TRBD1 (5 bases). The length of the CDR3 is 17 residues. V lost 3 bases to trimming and J lost 4 bases, with 18 bases between them. Germline V gene data show CDR1 as MGHRA and CDR2 as YSYEKL. CDR3 DNA: TGCGCCAGCAGCCACGGGGACCCCTTCGGAGGTAATGAAAAACTGTTTTTT. Its protein product is CASSHGDPFGGNEKLFF.

This clone showed up just once. This chain uses TRBV6-1 with TRBJ1-6; D gene uncertain. The CDR3 spans 19 residues. Germline V CDR1 and CDR2: MNHNS, SASEGT. V shed 0 bases and J shed 0 bases, with 15 bases lying between them. CDR3 residues: CASSEAGQPGSSYNSPLHF. CDR3 bases: TGTGCCAGCAGTGAAGCGGGCCAGCCCGGAAGCTCCTATAATTCACCCCTCCACTTT.

The chain employs TRBV10-3 and TRBJ2-5; no reliable D call. The CDR3 covers 14 residues. Germline V gene lookup returns CDR1 ENHRY and CDR2 SYGVKD. V lost 2 bases and J 2 bases, leaving 9 bases between the germline ends. In nucleotides, the CDR3 is TGTGCCATCAGTGAGACCACGGCTCAAGAGACCCAGTACTTC. This translates into CAISETTAQETQYF.

This chain uses TRBV5-4 with TRBJ2-2; no clear D gene. The ends were cut back, 1 base at V and 4 bases at J, with 5 bases in the middle. The CDR3 is 13 residues long. Germline values: CDR1 SGHNT, CDR2 YYREEE (reference sequence). DNA of the CDR3: TGTGCCAGCAGCTTGTGGGGCACCGGGGAGCTGTTTTTT. Its protein product is CASSLWGTGELFF. Drawing the rest from reference TRBV5-4 and TRBJ2-2, the complete variable domain is ETGVTQSPTHLIKTRGQQVTLRCSSQSGHNTVSWYQQALGQGPQFIFQYYREEENGRGNFPPRFSGLQFPNYSSELNVNALELDDSALYLCASSLWGTGELFFGEGSRLTVL.

This chain connects TRBV28 to TRBJ2-7, with TRBD2 identical over 10 bases. CDR3 length equals 17 residues. Germline assignment: CDR1 MDHEN and CDR2 SYDVKM. The V and J ends lost 2 bases and 9 bases, in that order; junction bases with no gene match: 16. The CDR3 DNA follows: TGTGCCAGCAGTTTACCACTGAGATCTAGCGGGGGCCGAGGGCAGTACTTC. Its protein is CASSLPLRSSGGRGQYF.

The chain recombines TRBV7-2 with TRBJ2-2; TRBD2 might be the D (6 bases). Trimming pared 4 bases from V and 5 bases from J, leaving 14 bases between. The germline V gene has CDR1 SGHTA and CDR2 FQGNSA. The CDR3 length is 15 residues. The chain's CDR3 is CASSSPPGVTGELFF. CDR3 coding DNA: TGTGCCAGCAGCTCACCCCCGGGGGTAACCGGGGAGCTGTTTTTT. The full variable domain, with the rest looked up from reference TRBV7-2 and TRBJ2-2, is GAGVSQSPSNKVTEKGKDVELRCDPISGHTALYWYRQSLGQGLEFLIYFQGNSAPDKSGLPSDRFSAERTGGSVSTLTIQRTQQEDSAVYLCASSSPPGVTGELFFGEGSRLTVL.

This rearrangement joins TRBV6-1 to TRBJ1-5; D gene ambiguous. Trimming pared 6 bases from V and 7 bases from J, leaving 16 bases between. Germline V gene data show CDR1 as MNHNS and CDR2 as SASEGT. The CDR3 consists of 14 residues. CDR3 in DNA: TGTGCCAGCAGACGACTTGATGGGCAACAGCCCCAGCATTTT. It is translated as CASRRLDGQQPQHF.

To note about this clone: This sample includes further DNA sequences coding for the same CDR3. The chain has TRBV18 and TRBJ1-1; D gene ambiguous. The V gene's germline CDR1 is KGHSH and CDR2 LQKENI. V was pared by 0 bases and J by 2 bases, with 7 bases between. The CDR3 has 14 amino acids. Here the CDR3 DNA reads TGTGCCAGCTCACCACCGATGGGAAACACTGAAGCTTTCTTT. Protein sequence: CASSPPMGNTEAFF.

The CDR3 bases are TGTGCCAGCAGGAATTGGGGAAGCAATCAGCCCCAGCATTTT. Translating gives CASRNWGSNQPQHF. The chain uses TRBV5-6 and TRBJ1-5, with unresolved D. The CDR3 runs 14 residues. The germline V and J ends were trimmed by 5 bases and 1 base, with 10 bases remaining between them. Germline CDR1 SGHDT, CDR2 YYEEEE. The whole variable domain, filled in from reference TRBV5-6 and TRBJ1-5, reads DAGVTQSPTHLIKTRGQQVTLRCSPKSGHDTVSWYQQALGQGPQFIFQYYEEEERQRGNFPDRFSGHQFPNYSSELNVNALLLGDSALYLCASRNWGSNQPQHFGDGTRLSIL.

The rearrangement links TRBV28 to TRBJ2-2; D gene unclear. The CDR3 totals 14 residues. Germline CDR1 MDHEN, CDR2 SYDVKM. V lost 5 bases to trimming and J lost 3 bases, with 10 bases between them. CDR3 nucleotide sequence: TGTGCCAGCAGTCGCCCTTGGGACACCGGGGAGCTGTTTTTT. Protein sequence: CASSRPWDTGELFF.

About this clone: One junction end disagrees with the germline gene, perhaps due to a read error. The chain couples TRBV9 to TRBJ2-5; 7 bases are a match to TRBD2. This CDR3 has 13 amino acids. The germline V gene has CDR1 SGDLS and CDR2 YYNGEE. The CDR3 loop is CASSPSPGEGLHF. The CDR3 region has the DNA TGTGCCAGCAGCCCGAGTCCGGGGGAGGGACTCCACTTC.